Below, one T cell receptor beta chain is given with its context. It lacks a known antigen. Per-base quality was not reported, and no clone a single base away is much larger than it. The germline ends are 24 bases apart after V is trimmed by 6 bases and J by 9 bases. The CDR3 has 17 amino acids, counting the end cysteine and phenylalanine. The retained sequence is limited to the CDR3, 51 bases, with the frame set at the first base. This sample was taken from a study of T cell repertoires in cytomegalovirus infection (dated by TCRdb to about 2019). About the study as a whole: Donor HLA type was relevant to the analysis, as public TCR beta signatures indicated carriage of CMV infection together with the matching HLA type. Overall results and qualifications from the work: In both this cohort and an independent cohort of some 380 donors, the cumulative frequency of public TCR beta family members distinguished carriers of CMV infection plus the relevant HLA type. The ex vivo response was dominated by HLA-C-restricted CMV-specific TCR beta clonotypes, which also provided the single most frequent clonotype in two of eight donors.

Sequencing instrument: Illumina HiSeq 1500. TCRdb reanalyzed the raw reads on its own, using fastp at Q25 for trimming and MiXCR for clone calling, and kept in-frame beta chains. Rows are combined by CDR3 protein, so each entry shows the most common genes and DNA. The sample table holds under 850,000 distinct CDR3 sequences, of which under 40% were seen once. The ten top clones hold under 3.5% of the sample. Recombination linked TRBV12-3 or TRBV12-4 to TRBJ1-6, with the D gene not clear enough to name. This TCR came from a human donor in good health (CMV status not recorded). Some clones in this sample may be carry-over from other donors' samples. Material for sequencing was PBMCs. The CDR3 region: CASRRPGPPGRSSPLHF. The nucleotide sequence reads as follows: TGTGCCAGCAGGAGGCCGGGCCCGCCAGGCCGTAGTTCACCCCTCCACTTT.